These T cell receptor beta chains were read from a single sample in a study of identical twins. TCRdb reprocessed the 5' RACE reads via MiXCR and lists one record per CDR3 protein. This table holds 1.5 million to 2 million distinct CDR3 sequences, around a third found once. The sequenced material came from cord blood. All receptors derive from a newborn girl in good health. CDR3s include the opening cysteine and the closing phenylalanine or tryptophan. The D gene is left open where the match is weak. Part of the rows lack a size; the others show once, few, many or a class for expanded clones.

size	length	J	V	D	CDR3	DNA
few	16	TRBJ2-1	TRBV25-1	TRBD2	CASSDLAGGPRNEQFF	TGTGCCAGCAGTGACCTAGCGGGAGGGCCTAGGAATGAGCAGTTCTTC
-	16	TRBJ1-5	TRBV12-3/TRBV12-4	-	CASSLGKPYSNQPQHF	TGTGCCAGCAGTTTAGGGAAGCCCTATAGCAATCAGCCCCAGCATTTT
-	17	TRBJ2-2	TRBV6-5	TRBD2	CASSYSLAGGRGGELFF	TGTGCCAGCAGTTACAGCCTAGCGGGAGGTCGCGGCGGGGAGCTGTTTTTT
-	15	TRBJ1-4	TRBV28	-	CASRTARGVNEKLFF	TGTGCCAGCAGGACTGCCCGGGGGGTTAATGAAAAACTGTTTTTT
-	13	TRBJ2-7	TRBV2	TRBD1	CASRSNRGHEQYF	TGTGCCAGCAGGTCTAACAGGGGTCATGAGCAGTACTTC
few	10	TRBJ1-4	TRBV29-1	-	CSVAGEKLFF	TGCAGCGTGGCAGGGGAAAAACTGTTTTTT
-	15	TRBJ2-7	TRBV2	-	CASSELASVSYEQYF	TGTGCCAGCAGTGAGTTGGCTAGCGTGTCCTACGAGCAGTACTTC
-	15	TRBJ1-2	TRBV14	-	CASSQRDNNPYGYTF	TGTGCCAGCAGCCAACGGGACAACAACCCCTATGGCTACACCTTC
-	13	TRBJ2-7	TRBV20-1	-	CSATKPGPYEQYF	TGCAGTGCTACCAAGCCAGGGCCCTACGAGCAGTACTTC
-	14	TRBJ2-7	TRBV4-1	-	CASSQEEGIYEQYF	TGCGCCAGCAGCCAAGAAGAGGGAATCTACGAGCAGTACTTC
-	15	TRBJ2-3	TRBV15	-	CATSLAGARTDTQYF	TGTGCCACCAGTTTGGCGGGGGCACGCACAGATACGCAGTATTTT
few	14	TRBJ1-1	TRBV18	-	CASSLGGAHTEAFF	TGTGCCAGCTCGCTGGGGGGGGCCCACACTGAAGCTTTCTTT
many	14	TRBJ2-5	TRBV6-2/TRBV6-3	-	CASSSSYGPETQYF	TGTGCCAGCAGTTCGAGCTACGGTCCGGAGACCCAGTACTTC
few	15	TRBJ2-1	TRBV7-9	-	CASSPRPYSSAEQFF	TGTGCCAGCAGCCCCCGGCCCTACTCCTCCGCTGAGCAGTTCTTC
many	14	TRBJ2-1	TRBV5-1	-	CASSSRDSYNEQFF	TGTGCCAGCAGCTCCCGGGATTCCTACAATGAGCAGTTCTTC
few	15	TRBJ2-3	TRBV5-6	-	CASSLPSTTTDTQYF	TGTGCCAGCAGCTTGCCATCTACGACCACAGATACGCAGTATTTT
few	19	TRBJ2-6	TRBV7-2	-	CASSLFSGVRLSGANVLTF	TGTGCCAGCAGCTTATTTTCGGGGGTCCGTCTCTCTGGGGCCAACGTCCTGACTTTC
-	13	TRBJ1-2	TRBV3-1	-	CASSQSYRDGYTF	TGTGCCAGCAGCCAATCTTACAGGGATGGCTACACCTTC
few	17	TRBJ1-1	TRBV10-3	-	CAISDLGMGRGTPEAFF	TGTGCCATCAGTGATCTCGGAATGGGCAGGGGCACCCCTGAAGCTTTCTTT
-	15	TRBJ1-2	TRBV7-9	TRBD1	CASSLATGGADGYTF	TGTGCCAGCAGCTTAGCAACAGGGGGCGCGGATGGCTACACCTTC
few	16	TRBJ2-1	TRBV4-1	TRBD2	CASNQGDGGAGDEQFF	TGCGCCAGCAATCAAGGGGACGGGGGGGCCGGCGATGAGCAGTTCTTC
-	14	TRBJ2-7	TRBV2	TRBD1	CASIPGQGGNEQYF	TGTGCCAGCATTCCCGGACAGGGGGGAAACGAGCAGTACTTC
few	15	TRBJ2-7	TRBV3-1	-	CASSQASKGAYEQYF	TGTGCCAGCAGCCAAGCTTCGAAGGGGGCCTACGAGCAGTACTTC
-	18	TRBJ2-1	TRBV6-5	TRBD2	CASSYSIGGRKVRNEQFF	TGTGCCAGCAGTTACTCGATTGGCGGGAGGAAGGTTCGGAATGAGCAGTTCTTC
few	15	TRBJ1-1	TRBV11-1	-	CASSARDKGNTEAFF	TGTGCCAGCAGCGCCCGGGACAAAGGGAACACTGAAGCTTTCTTT
few	15	TRBJ1-1	TRBV20-1	TRBD1	CSARDDGVGGKEAFF	TGCAGTGCTAGAGATGACGGTGTAGGGGGCAAGGAAGCTTTCTTT
once	14	TRBJ1-1	TRBV6-2/TRBV6-3	TRBD1	CASSYLGQSFEAFF	TGTGCCAGCAGTTACTTGGGACAGAGTTTTGAAGCTTTCTTT
few	14	TRBJ1-2	TRBV19	TRBD1	CASSTSDRLSGYTF	TGTGCCAGTAGTACCTCGGACAGGTTATCTGGCTACACCTTC
-	19	TRBJ2-1	TRBV27	TRBD2	CASSLRSPRILREGNEQFF	TGTGCCAGCAGTCTACGAAGTCCGCGTATTCTGCGGGAGGGTAATGAGCAGTTCTTC
few	14	TRBJ1-2	TRBV25-1	TRBD1	CASSDRGFNYGYTF	TGTGCCAGTTCGGACAGGGGGTTCAACTATGGCTACACCTTC
-	13	TRBJ1-1	TRBV3-1	-	CASSQEPRGRDFF	TGTGCCAGCAGCCAAGAGCCAAGGGGAAGGGATTTCTTT